The 30 T cell receptor beta chains in this list originate from one sample, sequenced in a study of radiotherapy plus CTLA-4 blockade in lung cancer. Assay: immunoSEQ multiplex PCR; the TCRdb copy retains only in-frame clones and omits some. This sample has 81,000 or so clones, with over 80% found just once. Sequencing was performed on peripheral blood, taken from a patient treated with radiotherapy plus ipilimumab. Receptor source: a human donor with non-small cell lung cancer that progressed on radiotherapy plus ipilimumab.

This clone showed up just a few times. This chain connects TRBV7-2 to TRBJ2-2, with D hard to call. V was trimmed by 5 bases and J by 3 bases, leaving 22 bases between them. Germline V CDR1 and CDR2: SGHTA, FQGNSA. CDR3 length: 18 amino acids. CDR3 amino acids: CASSTLRSGGRDTGELFF. The CDR3 bases are TGTGCCAGCAGCACCCTGAGGTCCGGCGGACGGGACACCGGGGAGCTGTTTTTT.

The rearrangement uses TRBV7-8 and TRBJ2-2, with a possible D match to TRBD1 (6 bases). From germline, CDR1 is SGHVS and CDR2 FQNEAQ. V was trimmed by 5 bases and J by 0 bases, leaving 13 bases between them. The CDR3 spans 16 residues. The CDR3 loop reads CASSRTGTTNTGELFF. The CDR3 coding sequence is TGTGCCAGCAGCCGGACCGGGACAACGAACACCGGGGAGCTGTTTTTT.

The chain is built from TRBV5-1 and TRBJ2-5; either TRBD1 or TRBD2 may fit D (5 bases each). This CDR3 spans 13 amino acids. V was trimmed by 4 bases and J by 3 bases, leaving 10 bases between them. Germline loops: CDR1 SGHRS, CDR2 YFSETQ. In nucleotides, the CDR3 is TGCGCCAGCAGCCCGGGACCTGAAGAGACCCAGTACTTC. This gives the protein CASSPGPEETQYF.

This clone was found once. This chain links TRBV18 with TRBJ2-7; 7 bases agree with TRBD2. V lost 1 base and J lost 4; bases outside the gene matches: 7. CDR3 size: 15 residues. From germline, CDR1 is KGHSH and CDR2 LQKENI. The CDR3 bases are TGTGCCAGCTCACCACAGGAAGCGGGGTTATACGAGCAGTACTTC. Translated, it gives CASSPQEAGLYEQYF.

The genes are TRBV6-6 and TRBJ2-7; the D gene is possibly TRBD1 (7 bases). V lost 6 bases and J lost 10, with 22 bases in between. This CDR3 contains 14 residues. Germline values: CDR1 MNHNY, CDR2 SVGAGI (reference sequence). In DNA form, the CDR3 reads TGTGCCAGCAGCCGCGGGACAGACTGGGAACAACAGTACTTC. Its translation: CASSRGTDWEQQYF.

The chain combines TRBV28 with TRBJ1-5; 8 bases map to TRBD1. From germline, CDR1 is MDHEN and CDR2 SYDVKM. The CDR3 contains 14 residues. V shed 6 bases, J shed 5 bases, and the junction held 6 bases outside the gene matches. CDR3 DNA: TGTGCCAGCAGCCTGACAGGGGCAGATCAGCCCCAGCATTTT. It codes for CASSLTGADQPQHF. Full variable domain (missing parts from reference TRBV28 and TRBJ1-5): DVKVTQSSRYLVKRTGEKVFLECVQDMDHENMFWYRQDPGLGLRLIYFSYDVKMKEKGDIPEGYSVSREKKERFSLILESASTNQTSMYLCASSLTGADQPQHFGDGTRLSIL.

This clone has just one count. The rearrangement uses TRBV11-3 and TRBJ2-2; possibly TRBD2 for D (5 bases). CDR3 size: 14 residues. Germline values: CDR1 SGHNT, CDR2 YENEEA. The V end was cut by 6 bases, the J end by 1 base, with 9 bases between. The CDR3 is CASRGVMNTGELFF. CDR3 DNA sequence: TGTGCCAGCAGGGGAGTTATGAACACCGGGGAGCTGTTTTTT. Based on the CDR3 plus reference TRBV11-3 and TRBJ2-2, the full variable domain is EAGVVQSPRYKIIEKKQPVAFWCNPISGHNTLYWYLQNLGQGPELLIRYENEEAVDDSQLPKDRFSAERLKGVDSTLKIQPAELGDSAVYLCASRGVMNTGELFFGEGSRLTVL.

This clone was observed once. The gene calls are TRBV5-4 and TRBJ2-5; the D gene is possibly TRBD1 (5 bases). Trimming pared 0 bases from V and 2 bases from J, leaving 5 bases between. CDR1 and CDR2 (germline): SGHNT, YYREEE (reference sequence). There are 13 residues in the CDR3. CDR3 residues: CASSLEGQETQYF. In DNA form, the CDR3 reads TGTGCCAGCAGCTTGGAGGGGCAAGAGACCCAGTACTTC.

The chain couples TRBV5-1 to TRBJ1-5; 7 bases fit TRBD1. J gave up 2 bases and V 1 base, and 3 bases lay outside the gene matches. This CDR3 region has 15 residues. CDR1 is SGHRS, CDR2 YFSETQ, per germline. This CDR3 is CASSLTGEGNQPQHF. The CDR3 bases are TGCGCCAGCAGCTTGACAGGGGAGGGCAATCAGCCCCAGCATTTT.

This chain uses TRBV30 with TRBJ1-2; TRBD1 matches at 8 bases. The germline V gene has CDR1 GTSNPN and CDR2 SVGIG (reference sequence). V trimming: 3 bases; J trimming: 3 bases; junction bases outside the gene matches: 9. There are 15 residues in the CDR3. CDR3 DNA: TGTGCCTGGAGACCCGGGACAGGTTTACACTATGGCTACACCTTC. Translated, it gives CAWRPGTGLHYGYTF.

The chain carries TRBV25-1 and TRBJ1-6; the D is unclear. CDR1 and CDR2 from the germline V gene are MGHDK and SYGVNS. V shed 6 bases and J shed 9 bases, with 9 bases lying between them. CDR3 length: 12 residues. The CDR3 here is CASRGAGSPLHF. CDR3 coding DNA: TGTGCCAGCAGGGGAGCGGGTTCACCCCTCCACTTT.

This chain joins TRBV5-5 and TRBJ1-2; possible D gene TRBD1, 6 bases. The germline V gene has CDR1 SGHKS and CDR2 YYEKEE (reference sequence). The CDR3 covers 14 residues. Trimming took off 4 bases at V and 5 bases at J, with 15 bases between the two ends. The CDR3 sequence: CASSINRDRYGYTF. The CDR3, as DNA: TGTGCCAGCAGCATAAACAGGGATCGATATGGCTACACCTTC.

This clone was counted only a few times. The CDR3 coding sequence is TGTGCCAGCAGTTCCCTGTCGACAGGGATGTACGAGCAGTACTTC. It encodes CASSSLSTGMYEQYF. V is TRBV27 and J is TRBJ2-7; 7 bases are shared with TRBD1. CDR3 size: 15 residues. The germline gives CDR1 MNHEY, CDR2 SMNVEV (reference sequence). With 4 bases clipped from V and 4 bases from J, the junction kept 10 bases outside the gene matches.

This clone occurred a few times. The chain employs TRBV5-1 and TRBJ2-3; a possible D gene is TRBD1 (6 bases). Germline V gives CDR1 SGHRS, CDR2 YFSETQ. This CDR3 has 16 amino acids. Trimming removed 4 bases from V and 4 bases from J, with 19 bases in between. CDR3 region: CASSPQGTVRSDTQYF. CDR3 nucleotide sequence: TGCGCCAGCAGCCCGCAGGGGACCGTACGATCAGATACGCAGTATTTT.

V and J are TRBV19 and TRBJ1-2; D remains ambiguous. V lost 7 bases, J lost 2 bases, and 11 bases lay in between. Germline loops: CDR1 LNHDA, CDR2 SQIVND (reference sequence). The CDR3 totals 13 residues. The CDR3 region has the DNA TGTGCCAGTATTCCCCGGGGAAACTATGGCTACACCTTC. This sequence encodes CASIPRGNYGYTF.

The chain carries TRBV20-1 and TRBJ2-7; D is undetermined. V dropped 3 bases and J dropped 6 bases, with 9 bases sitting between them. The germline gives CDR1 DFQATT, CDR2 SNEGSKA (reference sequence). CDR3 length equals 11 residues. CDR3 residues: CSASNPSEQYF. In nucleotides, the CDR3 is TGCAGTGCTAGCAATCCGTCCGAGCAGTACTTC.

The V and J genes are TRBV12-5 and TRBJ1-2; no clear D. CDR3 length equals 12 residues. Germline lookup yields CDR1 LGHNT and CDR2 FRNRAP. V dropped 6 bases and J dropped 7 bases, with 12 bases sitting between them. CDR3 bases: TGTGCTAGTGGGTCGGGAATTGGTGGCTACACCTTC. As protein: CASGSGIGGYTF.

The rearrangement uses TRBV7-9 and TRBJ2-3; 7 bases map to TRBD1. The junction had 7 bases not matched to a gene; V was cut back by 5 bases and J by 2 bases. This CDR3 spans 15 amino acids. Germline-derived CDR1 and CDR2 are SEHNR and FQNEAQ (reference sequence). The DNA for the CDR3 is TGTGCCAGCAGCCCTGGACAGGCGTACACAGATACGCAGTATTTT. Translating it yields CASSPGQAYTDTQYF. Supplemented by reference TRBV7-9 and TRBJ2-3, the full variable domain reads DTGVSQNPRHKITKRGQNVTFRCDPISEHNRLYWYRQTLGQGPEFLTYFQNEAQLEKSRLLSDRFSAERPKGSFSTLEIQRTEQGDSAMYLCASSPGQAYTDTQYFGPGTRLTVL.

The CDR3 protein is CASNREAYGYTF. The DNA for the CDR3 is TGTGCCAGCAATAGGGAGGCGTATGGCTACACCTTC. This chain uses TRBV2 with TRBJ1-2; D unclear. The ends were cut back, 7 bases at V and 5 bases at J, with 11 bases in the middle. In germline, CDR1 is SNHLY, CDR2 FYNNEI. CDR3 length: 12 amino acids.

The V and J genes are TRBV28 and TRBJ1-2; a possible D gene is TRBD1 (6 bases). Germline V gene lookup returns CDR1 MDHEN and CDR2 SYDVKM. V was clipped by 4 bases and J by 8 bases, with 11 bases between them. This CDR3 has 12 amino acids. The CDR3 region has the DNA TGTGCCAGCAGTTCCACAGGGAAAGGCTACACCTTC. It yields the protein CASSSTGKGYTF.

The chain is built from TRBV11-2 and TRBJ2-2; D is undetermined. Germline loops: CDR1 SGHAT, CDR2 FQNNGV. CDR3 length: 13 residues. Trimming left V 7 bases short and J 6 bases short, with 12 bases between. For the CDR3, the DNA is TGTGCCAGCACCCGACCTGAGGCCGGGGAGCTGTTTTTT. Translating gives CASTRPEAGELFF.

This chain joins TRBV6-5 and TRBJ2-4; D possibly corresponds to TRBD2 (5 bases). From germline, CDR1 is MNHEY and CDR2 SVGAGI. V lost 0 bases, J lost 4 bases, and 7 bases lay in between. The CDR3 runs 14 residues. CDR3 sequence (DNA): TGTGCCAGCAGTTACTCGCGGGCAAAAAACATTCAGTACTTC. Protein: CASSYSRAKNIQYF.

The rearrangement joins TRBV7-8 to TRBJ1-1; maybe TRBD1 (6 bases). Between the trimmed V and J ends, which lost 3 bases and 8 bases, there was a span of 10 bases. This CDR3 is 12 amino acids long. Per the germline V gene, CDR1 is SGHVS and CDR2 is FQNEAQ. The CDR3 region is CASSLWDKEAFF. CDR3 nucleotide sequence: TGTGCCAGCAGCTTGTGGGACAAGGAAGCTTTCTTT.

This chain uses TRBV27 with TRBJ1-4; weak D call: TRBD1 (6 bases). CDR3 size: 16 residues. V lost 7 bases, J lost 7 bases, and 22 bases lay in between. CDR1 is MNHEY, CDR2 SMNVEV, per germline (reference sequence). CDR3 DNA: TGTGCCAGCACCAGAAAGGGGGGGGCGTATGCTGAAAAACTGTTTTTT. It encodes CASTRKGGAYAEKLFF.

The CDR3 nucleotides are TGTGCCAGCCGTGGGACAGGGGGCAATGGCTACACCTTC. It translates to CASRGTGGNGYTF. The chain is built from TRBV2 and TRBJ1-2; TRBD1 matches at 12 bases. The CDR3 spans 13 residues. The germline V gene encodes CDR1 SNHLY and CDR2 FYNNEI. The trim removed 8 bases at V and 6 bases at J, leaving 4 bases unmatched.

This clone occurred a few times. The rearrangement links TRBV6-1 to TRBJ2-1, with 8 positions matching TRBD2. Germline V CDR1 and CDR2: MNHNS, SASEGT. Germline trimming cut 8 bases from V and 4 bases from J; bases unmatched to any gene: 10. The CDR3 consists of 15 residues. This CDR3 reads CASSLTGLGYNEQFF. CDR3 nucleotide sequence: TGTGCCAGCTCCCTAACGGGACTAGGATACAATGAGCAGTTCTTC.

This clone was found a few times. The CDR3 nucleotides read TGTGCCAGCAGCTTGGACAGGACGAACACTGAAGCTTTCTTT. Translated, it gives CASSLDRTNTEAFF. The chain employs TRBV7-2 and TRBJ1-1; the match to TRBD1 covers 7 bases. The CDR3 is made up of 14 amino acids. Germline V gene lookup returns CDR1 SGHTA and CDR2 FQGNSA. V dropped 3 bases and J dropped 1; count of bases not matched to a gene: 2.

This rearrangement joins TRBV7-2 to TRBJ2-5; TRBD2 matches 11 bases. CDR3 size: 16 residues. V shed 2 bases, J shed 7 bases, and the junction held 9 bases outside the gene matches. Germline V gene data show CDR1 as SGHTA and CDR2 as FQGNSA. Here the CDR3 reads CASSLIGTSGHPTQYF. The CDR3 coding sequence is TGTGCCAGCAGCTTAATAGGGACTAGCGGACATCCGACCCAGTACTTC.

The CDR3 sequence: CASSSSSGSSYEQYF. CDR3 nucleotides: TGTGCCAGCTCATCTTCTAGCGGGAGTTCCTACGAGCAGTACTTC. V and J are TRBV18 and TRBJ2-7; 10 positions agree with TRBD2. J gave up 1 base and V 5 bases, and 5 bases lay outside the gene matches. Germline V gene sequence: CDR1 KGHSH, CDR2 LQKENI. The CDR3 is 15 amino acids.

The chain joins TRBV19 to TRBJ2-5; either TRBD1 or TRBD2 may supply D (6 bases each). Per germline, CDR1 LNHDA and CDR2 SQIVND (reference sequence). The CDR3 is 16 residues long. Trimming took off 4 bases at V and 5 bases at J, with 20 bases between the two ends. In DNA form, the CDR3 reads TGTGCCAGTAGTAGGCCCCGTGGAACAGGGAGGGAGACCCAGTACTTC. As protein: CASSRPRGTGRETQYF.